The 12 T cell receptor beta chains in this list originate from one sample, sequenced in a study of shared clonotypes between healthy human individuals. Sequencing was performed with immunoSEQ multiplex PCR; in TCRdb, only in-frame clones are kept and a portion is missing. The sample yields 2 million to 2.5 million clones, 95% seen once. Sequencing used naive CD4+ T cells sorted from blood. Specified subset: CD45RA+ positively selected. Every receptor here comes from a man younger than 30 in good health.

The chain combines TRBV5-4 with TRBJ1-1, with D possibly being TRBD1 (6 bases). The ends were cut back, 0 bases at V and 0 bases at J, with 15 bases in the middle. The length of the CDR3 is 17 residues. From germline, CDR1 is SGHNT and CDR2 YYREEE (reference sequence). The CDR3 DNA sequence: TGTGCCAGCAGCTTGGGAGGGGGTTTACTGATGAACACTGAAGCTTTCTTT. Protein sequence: CASSLGGGLLMNTEAFF. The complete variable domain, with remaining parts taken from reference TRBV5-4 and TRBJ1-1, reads ETGVTQSPTHLIKTRGQQVTLRCSSQSGHNTVSWYQQALGQGPQFIFQYYREEENGRGNFPPRFSGLQFPNYSSELNVNALELDDSALYLCASSLGGGLLMNTEAFFGQGTRLTVV.

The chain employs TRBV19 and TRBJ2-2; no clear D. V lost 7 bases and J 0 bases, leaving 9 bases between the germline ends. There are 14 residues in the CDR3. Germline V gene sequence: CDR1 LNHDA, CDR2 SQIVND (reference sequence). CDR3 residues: CASTAQTNTGELFF. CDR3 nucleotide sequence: TGTGCCAGTACGGCCCAGACGAACACCGGGGAGCTGTTTTTT.

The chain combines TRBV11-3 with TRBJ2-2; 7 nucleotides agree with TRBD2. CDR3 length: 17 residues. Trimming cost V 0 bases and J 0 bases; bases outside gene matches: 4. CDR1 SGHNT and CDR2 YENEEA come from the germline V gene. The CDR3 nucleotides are TGTGCCAGCAGCTTAGATGGCGGGAGTGCGAACACCGGGGAGCTGTTTTTT. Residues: CASSLDGGSANTGELFF.

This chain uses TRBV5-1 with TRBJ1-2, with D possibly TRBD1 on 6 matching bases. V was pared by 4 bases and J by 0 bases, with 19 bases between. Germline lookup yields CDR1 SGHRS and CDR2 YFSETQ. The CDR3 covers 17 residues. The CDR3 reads CASSQQGRARANYGYTF. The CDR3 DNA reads TGCGCCAGCAGCCAACAGGGCAGGGCCCGAGCTAACTATGGCTACACCTTC.

This CDR3 is CASRVPGTSLAPLHF. The CDR3 DNA sequence: TGTGCCAGCAGAGTTCCCGGGACGTCGCTAGCACCCCTCCACTTT. The rearrangement links TRBV2 to TRBJ1-6, with D possibly being TRBD1 (5 bases). V gave up 6 bases and J gave up 11 bases, with 20 bases separating them. CDR3 length: 15 amino acids. CDR1 SNHLY and CDR2 FYNNEI come from the germline V gene.

CDR3 residues: CASSPQLAGTYEQYF. DNA of the CDR3: TGTGCCAGCAGTCCCCAACTAGCGGGGACCTACGAGCAGTACTTC. V is TRBV27 and J is TRBJ2-7, with 10 bases matching TRBD2. Germline CDR1 is MNHEY and CDR2 is SMNVEV (reference sequence). The V and J ends lost 5 bases and 2 bases, in that order; junction bases with no gene match: 6. The CDR3 runs to 15 residues.

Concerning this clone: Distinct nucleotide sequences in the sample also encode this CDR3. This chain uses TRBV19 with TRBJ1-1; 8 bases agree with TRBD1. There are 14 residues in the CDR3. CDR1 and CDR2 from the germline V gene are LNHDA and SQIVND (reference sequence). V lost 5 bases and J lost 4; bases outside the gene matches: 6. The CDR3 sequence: CASSVMTGATEAFF. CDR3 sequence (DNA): TGTGCCAGTAGTGTCATGACAGGGGCCACTGAAGCTTTCTTT.

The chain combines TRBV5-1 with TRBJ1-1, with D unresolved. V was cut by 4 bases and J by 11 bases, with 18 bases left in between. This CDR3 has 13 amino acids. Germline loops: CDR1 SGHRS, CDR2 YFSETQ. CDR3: CASSLELGSLAFF. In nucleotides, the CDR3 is TGCGCCAGCAGCCTTGAGTTGGGGAGTCTTGCTTTCTTT.

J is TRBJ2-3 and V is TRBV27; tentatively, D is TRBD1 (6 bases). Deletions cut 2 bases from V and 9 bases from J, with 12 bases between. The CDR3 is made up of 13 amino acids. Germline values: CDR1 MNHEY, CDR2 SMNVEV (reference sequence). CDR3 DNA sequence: TGTGCCAGCAGTTTAAGGGGGTCATGGACGCAGTATTTT. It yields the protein CASSLRGSWTQYF.

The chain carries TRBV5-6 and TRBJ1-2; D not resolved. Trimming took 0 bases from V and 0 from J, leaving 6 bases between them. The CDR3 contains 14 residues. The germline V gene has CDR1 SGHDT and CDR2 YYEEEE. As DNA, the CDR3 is TGTGCCAGCAGCTTGGTTTCCACTAACTATGGCTACACCTTC. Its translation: CASSLVSTNYGYTF.

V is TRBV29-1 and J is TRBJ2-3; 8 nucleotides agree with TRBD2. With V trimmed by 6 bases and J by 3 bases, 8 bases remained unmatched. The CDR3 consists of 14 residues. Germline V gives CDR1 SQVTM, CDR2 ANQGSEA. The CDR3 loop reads CSVPSPGGTDTQYF. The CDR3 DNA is TGCAGCGTGCCCTCTCCGGGAGGGACAGATACGCAGTATTTT.

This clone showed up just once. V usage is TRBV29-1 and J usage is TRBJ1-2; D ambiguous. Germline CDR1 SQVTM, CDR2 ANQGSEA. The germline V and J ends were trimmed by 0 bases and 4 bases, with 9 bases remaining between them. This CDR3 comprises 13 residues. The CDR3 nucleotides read TGCAGCGTTGAAGATGGGCCGGCCTATGGCTACACCTTC. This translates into CSVEDGPAYGYTF.